One sample yielded the 27 T cell receptor beta chains listed below, sequenced in a study of identical twins. TCRdb recomputed calls from the 5' RACE reads with MiXCR, one row per CDR3 protein. The data show 200,000 to 300,000 distinct CDR3 sequences, 10% seen once. The sequencing input was memory T cells sorted from blood. Receptors were obtained from a man between 45 and 60 years old in good health.

The table lists this clonotype with many counts. The chain carries TRBV27 and TRBJ2-7, with D possibly matching TRBD2 (5 bases). The germline V and J ends were trimmed by 5 bases and 6 bases, with 11 bases remaining between them. CDR3 size: 12 residues. Germline V gene lookup returns CDR1 MNHEY and CDR2 SMNVEV (reference sequence). CDR3 nucleotide sequence: TGTGCCAGCAGTCCCGCCGGAGGCGAGCAGTACTTC. Encoded protein: CASSPAGGEQYF.

This clonotype was detected only a few times. The chain is built from TRBV14 and TRBJ2-1; unclear D gene. Looked up from germline, CDR1 is SGHDN and CDR2 is FVKESK. CDR3 length: 15 residues. V lost 4 bases and J 2 bases, leaving 12 bases between the germline ends. This chain's CDR3 is CASSRQLGTYNEQFF. In nucleotides, the CDR3 is TGTGCCAGCAGCCGTCAGCTGGGGACCTACAATGAGCAGTTCTTC. Supplemented by reference TRBV14 and TRBJ2-1, the full variable domain reads EAGVTQFPSHSVIEKGQTVTLRCDPISGHDNLYWYRRVMGKEIKFLLHFVKESKQDESGMPNNRFLAERTGGTYSTLKVQPAELEDSGVYFCASSRQLGTYNEQFFGPGTRLTVL.

The J gene is TRBJ2-3, the V gene TRBV5-5; D is ambiguous. Germline V gene lookup returns CDR1 SGHKS and CDR2 YYEKEE (reference sequence). V lost 2 bases and J 0 bases, leaving 10 bases between the germline ends. This CDR3 has 15 residues. The DNA for the CDR3 is TGTGCCAGCAGCTTAGGAGAGAGAAGCACAGATACGCAGTATTTT. It codes for CASSLGERSTDTQYF.

This clonotype was counted between two and nine times. This chain joins TRBV12-3 or TRBV12-4 and TRBJ1-1; D may be TRBD1 (5 bases). The CDR3 is 14 amino acids. The V gene lost 1 base and the J gene lost 6 bases, with 12 bases spanning the gap. The CDR3 sequence: CASSLDRSWAEAFF. The DNA of the CDR3 is TGTGCCAGCAGTTTAGACAGGTCGTGGGCTGAAGCTTTCTTT.

This clonotype occurred many times. This sequence joins TRBV4-3 and TRBJ1-6, with D unresolved. The CDR3 is 15 amino acids. V was shortened by 3 bases and J by 5 bases, with 11 bases between the two germline ends. CDR1 and CDR2 from the germline V gene are LGHNA and YSLEER. The CDR3 sequence is CASSQHEGHNSPLHF. The CDR3 nucleotides are TGCGCCAGCAGCCAGCACGAGGGCCATAATTCACCCCTCCACTTT.

This CDR3 reads CASSGQGTGELFF. The CDR3 nucleotides read TGTGCCAGCAGTGGACAGGGGACCGGGGAGCTGTTTTTT. This chain joins TRBV6-2 or TRBV6-3 and TRBJ2-2; TRBD1 aligns across 9 bases. CDR1 is MNHEY, CDR2 SVGEGT, per germline. This CDR3 has 13 amino acids. Trimming removed 5 bases from V and 5 bases from J; junction bases left unmatched: 0.

This clonotype was counted at least ten times. The chain employs TRBV7-6 and TRBJ2-3; 7 bases agree with TRBD2. The CDR3 is 16 residues long. Germline V gene sequence: CDR1 SGHVS, CDR2 FNYEAQ. The ends lost 5 bases at V and 9 bases at J; junction bases unmatched: 17. CDR3 protein: CASSGSSGLSGGTQYF. CDR3 DNA: TGTGCCAGCAGCGGCTCTAGCGGCCTTAGCGGAGGGACGCAGTATTTT.

This clonotype was observed a few times. The chain uses TRBV28 and TRBJ2-2, with 9 bases aligning to TRBD2. V gave up 3 bases and J gave up 6 bases; unmatched junction bases: 5. Per germline, CDR1 MDHEN and CDR2 SYDVKM. The CDR3 covers 15 residues. DNA of the CDR3: TGTGCCAGCAGTTTGGCGGGAGGGGAAGCCGGGGAGCTGTTTTTT. Translated: CASSLAGGEAGELFF.

The table lists this clonotype with many counts. This chain uses TRBV10-3 with TRBJ2-1, with 9 bases lining up with TRBD2. Germline V CDR1 and CDR2: ENHRY, SYGVKD. The CDR3 consists of 16 residues. The trim removed 0 bases at V and 15 bases at J, leaving 15 bases unmatched. The CDR3 region is CAISESIGGRAPVTFF. The CDR3 DNA is TGTGCCATCAGTGAGTCGATTGGCGGGAGGGCCCCGGTCACGTTCTTC.

This clonotype was seen repeatedly, ten times or more. The J gene is TRBJ2-7, the V gene TRBV6-2 or TRBV6-3; no clear D gene. Per germline, CDR1 MNHEY and CDR2 SVGEGT. The V end lost 6 bases, the J end lost 5 bases, and 11 bases lay between the germline ends. The CDR3 length is 12 residues. The CDR3 DNA follows: TGTGCCAGCAGCCCCGGGCCCCACGAGCAGTACTTC. It translates to CASSPGPHEQYF.

This clonotype was counted ten times or more. V gene TRBV28 combines with J gene TRBJ2-1; the D gene is possibly TRBD2 (5 bases). Germline CDR1 reads MDHEN; CDR2 reads SYDVKM. The germline V and J ends were trimmed by 2 bases and 6 bases, with 8 bases remaining between them. CDR3 length equals 13 residues. Here the CDR3 DNA reads TGTGCCAGCAGTTTAAGCGGAGTCAATGAGCAGTTCTTC. It is translated as CASSLSGVNEQFF. Full variable domain (rest looked up from reference TRBV28 and TRBJ2-1): DVKVTQSSRYLVKRTGEKVFLECVQDMDHENMFWYRQDPGLGLRLIYFSYDVKMKEKGDIPEGYSVSREKKERFSLILESASTNQTSMYLCASSLSGVNEQFFGPGTRLTVL.

This chain uses TRBV4-2 with TRBJ1-1, with D unresolved. Germline V gene lookup returns CDR1 LGHNA and CDR2 YNFKEQ. V was clipped by 0 bases and J by 7 bases, with 9 bases between them. The CDR3 length is 13 residues. CDR3 loop: CASSQESHNEAFF. DNA of the CDR3: TGTGCCAGCAGCCAAGAGTCACACAATGAAGCTTTCTTT.

This clonotype appeared many times. The chain has TRBV5-1 and TRBJ2-7; 7 positions agree with TRBD1. V shed 2 bases and J 7 bases; nucleotides not matched to a gene: 18. This CDR3 has 17 amino acids. Germline-derived CDR1 and CDR2 are SGHRS and YFSETQ. The CDR3 DNA reads as TGCGCCAGCAGCTTAAGAGGTGGGACAGTCTCAACGGGGGAGCAGTACTTC. This sequence encodes CASSLRGGTVSTGEQYF. The full variable domain, its missing parts supplied by reference TRBV5-1 and TRBJ2-7, is KAGVTQTPRYLIKTRGQQVTLSCSPISGHRSVSWYQQTPGQGLQFLFEYFSETQRNKGNFPGRFSGRQFSNSRSEMNVSTLELGDSALYLCASSLRGGTVSTGEQYFGPGTRLTVT.

This clonotype was detected ten times or more. The chain has TRBV12-3 or TRBV12-4 and TRBJ1-4, with D maybe TRBD1 (6 bases). V was trimmed by 6 bases and J by 6 bases, leaving 14 bases between them. The CDR3 is 14 residues long. This CDR3 reads CASSPGVVDEKLFF. In DNA form, the CDR3 reads TGTGCCAGCAGCCCAGGGGTAGTAGATGAAAAACTGTTTTTT.

This clonotype was seen many times. The gene calls are TRBV20-1 and TRBJ1-2; maybe TRBD1 (5 bases). The V gene lost 7 bases and the J gene lost 4 bases, with 10 bases spanning the gap. CDR1 DFQATT and CDR2 SNEGSKA come from the germline V gene (reference sequence). CDR3 length equals 11 residues. The CDR3 region is CSVHRSYGYTF. The CDR3 DNA follows: TGCAGTGTTCACAGGAGCTATGGCTACACCTTC.

About this clonotype: This could be a read error, since a much larger clone is one nucleotide away. The V call is TRBV10-3, the J call TRBJ1-1; D gene unclear. From germline, CDR1 is ENHRY and CDR2 SYGVKD. Trimming took off 8 bases at V and 5 bases at J, with 9 bases between the two ends. The CDR3 has 11 amino acids. This CDR3 is CAIGGDTEAFF. Here the CDR3 DNA reads TGTGCCATCGGTGGTGATACTGAAGCTTTCTTT.

The rearrangement uses TRBV12-3 or TRBV12-4 and TRBJ1-5; D gene uncertain. The CDR3 sequence is 14 residues long. Trimming took 4 bases from V and 5 from J, leaving 12 bases between them. CDR3 in amino acids: CASSSSVGYQPQHF. CDR3 sequence (DNA): TGTGCCAGCAGTTCCTCGGTGGGCTATCAGCCCCAGCATTTT.

There are many counts of this clonotype. This chain joins TRBV7-2 and TRBJ2-3; 13 bases match TRBD2. This CDR3 has 16 residues. Germline V gene sequence: CDR1 SGHTA, CDR2 FQGNSA. The V gene end was trimmed by 5 bases and the J gene end by 6 bases; junction bases not matched to a gene: 8. The CDR3 spells CASSVTSGGAGDTQYF. Written as DNA, the CDR3 is TGTGCCAGCAGCGTTACTAGCGGGGGGGCCGGGGATACGCAGTATTTT.

This clonotype occurred a few times. The genes are TRBV10-3 and TRBJ2-4; TRBD1 matches at 7 bases. V lost 0 bases to trimming and J lost 1 base; unmatched junction nucleotides: 6. Germline V gene lookup returns CDR1 ENHRY and CDR2 SYGVKD. The CDR3 loop spans 17 amino acids. DNA of the CDR3: TGTGCCATCAGTGAGTCACAGGGGCCGGGTGCCAAAAACATTCAGTACTTC. The encoded protein is CAISESQGPGAKNIQYF.

This clonotype was found many times. The rearrangement uses TRBV20-1 and TRBJ1-2, with 9 bases fitting TRBD1. Germline V gene sequence: CDR1 DFQATT, CDR2 SNEGSKA (reference sequence). V shed 1 base, J shed 0 bases, and the junction held 6 bases outside the gene matches. CDR3 size: 16 residues. The chain's CDR3 is CSARGRDRATNYGYTF. CDR3 nucleotides: TGCAGTGCTAGAGGCCGGGACAGGGCCACTAACTATGGCTACACCTTC.

This clonotype was counted only a few times. This chain joins TRBV20-1 and TRBJ1-1, with TRBD1 matching 8 bases. This CDR3 spans 13 amino acids. CDR1 and CDR2 (germline): DFQATT, SNEGSKA (reference sequence). The V gene end was trimmed by 3 bases and the J gene end by 4 bases; junction bases not matched to a gene: 4. The CDR3 DNA reads as TGCAGTGCTAGCGATACAGGGGGCACTGAAGCTTTCTTT. The encoded protein is CSASDTGGTEAFF.

This chain connects TRBV5-1 to TRBJ2-1, with 16 bases aligning to TRBD2. With 3 bases clipped from V and 9 bases from J, the junction kept 15 bases outside the gene matches. This CDR3 is built from 19 residues. Germline CDR1 is SGHRS and CDR2 is YFSETQ. CDR3 in DNA: TGCGCCAGCAGCTACTCCGGGACTAGCGGGAGGGGGCTGGACGGTGAGCAGTTCTTC. Its protein is CASSYSGTSGRGLDGEQFF.

This clonotype was counted a few times. The rearrangement uses TRBV29-1 and TRBJ1-5; 11 nucleotides align to TRBD1. Germline V CDR1 and CDR2: SQVTM, ANQGSEA. This CDR3 contains 15 residues. CDR3 DNA sequence: TGCAGTTTCGGGTCCCGGGACAGGGGGGAAGGGCCCCAGCATTTT. Protein: CSFGSRDRGEGPQHF.

The chain uses TRBV12-3 or TRBV12-4 and TRBJ1-5; TRBD1 agrees at 7 bases. The V segment lost 5 bases and the J segment 0 bases; nucleotides outside the gene matches: 7. CDR3 length equals 16 residues. The chain's CDR3 is CASSPGQRISNQPQHF. The DNA of the CDR3 is TGTGCCAGCAGTCCGGGACAGCGGATTAGCAATCAGCCCCAGCATTTT.

This clonotype came up many times. J is TRBJ2-7 and V is TRBV6-5; weak D call: TRBD2 (6 bases). The CDR3 is 14 amino acids. CDR1 is MNHEY, CDR2 SVGAGI, per germline. V lost 0 bases, J lost 7 bases, and 13 bases lay in between. This chain's CDR3 is CASSYSMAGSEQYF. The CDR3 DNA follows: TGTGCCAGCAGTTACTCGATGGCGGGGAGTGAGCAGTACTTC.

The chain carries TRBV5-4 and TRBJ2-5; 11 bases align to TRBD2. The V and J ends lost 2 bases and 1 base, in that order; junction bases with no gene match: 4. Germline CDR1 is SGHNT and CDR2 is YYREEE (reference sequence). The CDR3 is 16 residues long. The chain's CDR3 is CASSFTSGGIQETQYF. The CDR3 bases are TGTGCCAGCAGCTTCACTAGCGGGGGTATCCAAGAGACCCAGTACTTC.

This clonotype was seen ten or more times. In DNA, the CDR3 is TGTGCCAGCAGCCGAACCGGGACGGGTTCCTACAATGAGCAGTTCTTC. Translated, it gives CASSRTGTGSYNEQFF. The chain employs TRBV14 and TRBJ2-1; possibly TRBD1 or TRBD2 for D (5 bases each). The CDR3 spans 16 residues. V was shortened by 4 bases and J by 1 base, with 14 bases between the two germline ends. The germline V gene has CDR1 SGHDN and CDR2 FVKESK.